This T cell receptor (beta chain) appears in the sequencing data of a study of T-cell reconstitution after alpha-beta-depleted transplantation in children listed by TCRdb under 2016. Regarding the study in general: Using TCR repertoire profiling, the study quantitatively followed how T-cell immune reconstitution unfolded in children after TCRalphabeta/CD19-depleted allogeneic hematopoietic cell transplantation.

A remark on this clonotype: Its specific antigen is unknown. No base qualities exist here, and no much larger clone lies one base off it.

The CDR3 sequence holds 12 residues, the cysteine and phenylalanine included. The only DNA kept is the CDR3, 36 bases in frame from the first base. The germline V gene gives CDR1 as SGHRS and CDR2 as YFSETQ. Deletion took 1 base off V and 6 bases off J, with a span of 7 bases between the germline ends. The treatment or condition tag for this specimen amounts to: allogeneic hematopoietic cell transplantation with graft depleted of TCRalphabeta T cells and CD19 B cells. TCRalphabeta/CD19-depleted allogeneic hematopoietic cell grafts were given to the transplant recipients, all of whom were children. Receptor libraries were prepared by PCR. Sequencing took place on an Illumina HiSeq 2500. TCR library preparation used molecular barcoding, with unique molecular identifiers applied to normalize quantification of the TCRbeta repertoire. TCRdb took the public reads, trimmed them with fastp at Q25, ran MiXCR for clone calling and kept in-frame beta chains. Each record represents a unique CDR3 protein, reported with the most common genes and DNA among its rows. Across this sample there are hundreds of thousands of distinct CDR3 sequences, with roughly 15% seen only once. The ten largest clones take up roughly 29% of the sample.

Results the study describes overall, beyond this receptor: The frequencies of hyperexpanded clones fell over the following months, and after one year, T-cell counts and TCRbeta diversity were mostly attributed to newly produced T cells. In some patients, the high TCRbeta diversity seen at day 60 was put down to recipient T cells and intrathymic progenitors that had survived conditioning. Apparently early alphabetaT-cell count recovery about two months after transplant reportedly relied on only several hundred rapidly expanded clones derived from non-depleted graft cells.

The material was PBMCs, mostly from graft donor cells, obtained 360 days after TCRalphabeta/CD19-depleted stem cell transplant. The TCR originated in a boy younger than two who had a stem cell transplant for Wiskott-Aldrich syndrome, so the T cells may come from the graft donor. The sequence links TRBV5-1 to TRBJ1-2, with the D gene uncertain. CDR3 reads: CASSLSQDGYTF. The DNA is as follows: TGCGCCAGCAGCTTGTCCCAGGATGGCTACACCTTC.